The T cell receptor (beta chain) described here comes from a study of identifying expanded T cells in peripheral blood. This clone has only one observation. The antigen is not known. General study findings and limits: Differentially abundant clones: around 1.2 between replicates, about 17 at two to three weeks, less than 20 at four.

Only in-frame clones appear in the TCRdb table, and some are missing; sequencing was by immunoSEQ multiplex PCR. The table has over 100,000 clones, about 88% seen once; the top ten hold more than 6.5%. Germline V gives CDR1 KGHSH, CDR2 LQKENI. The CDR3 totals 13 residues. The V end was cut by 3 bases, the J end by 7 bases, with 13 bases between. This rearrangement joins TRBV18 to TRBJ2-7; D call uncertain. What was sequenced was blood. The sequence came from a person aged 18 to 70 in good health. Here the CDR3 reads CASSPERLGEQYF. Here the CDR3 DNA reads TGTGCCAGCTCACCGGAGCGCCTAGGGGAGCAGTACTTC. Variable domain in full (rest from reference TRBV18 and TRBJ2-7): NAGVMQNPRHLVRRRGQEARLRCSPMKGHSHVYWYRQLPEEGLKFMVYLQKENIIDESGMPKERFSAEFPKEGPSILRIQQVVRGDSAAYFCASSPERLGEQYFGPGTRLTVT.